This TCR beta chain was sequenced during a study of blood T cell repertoires in COVID-19 (dated by TCRdb to about 2020). For the study in its entirety: Collaborator samples came from the United States, Italy and Spain and covered acute and convalescent phases of COVID-19. The prospective study material was composed of cDNA or gDNA derived from T cells, B-cell-depleted T cells, or PBMCs. Deeply sampled blood TCRbeta repertoires from subjects exposed to, actively infected with, or recovered from COVID-19 were included in the dataset. The repertoires were released in a freely available public database intended as a resource for research on the immune response to SARS-CoV-2. Samples were obtained from the ongoing ImmuneRACE study (first 160 participants) and from about 1,300 subjects provided by 6 global collaborators. Sample metadata almost always included a de-identified subject ID, COVID-19 status, age in years and sex. Where HLA class I and class II types were available, the types were taken from metadata supplied by the sample provider, not from assay-based typing. Broad study findings and their caveats: The quantity of clinical and demographic metadata differed by source and by participant and was supplied without curation.

Only one count was recorded for this clone. What this receptor recognizes is not known. Per-base qualities were not stored, and no clone one base away is much larger. Each collaborating institution followed its own protocols to collect whole blood in K2EDTA tubes. Collaborator samples were shipped for TCRbeta analysis as frozen whole blood, isolated PBMCs, or DNA extracted from either sample type. The immunoSEQ Assay, a bias-controlled multiplex PCR, was used to amplify TCRbeta CDR3 regions from genomic DNA. As for how the authors treated the data: The number of nucleated cells in each sample was estimated from the amplification of reference gene primers within the assay. To quantify the absolute abundance of each unique TCRbeta CDR3 rearrangement, sequence reads were collapsed and filtered. For each sample, productive Simpson clonality was calculated as the square root of Simpson's diversity index over productive rearrangements. TCRdb took over this immuneACCESS table, retaining in-frame rearrangements with V and J assigned. Such tables are incomplete; in checked studies, under half of the missing clones stem from an unresolved V gene, and the remainder is unexplained. V and J calls and clone size are those listed in that table; D and trimming were worked out from the DNA. A total of about 16,000 clones appear in this sample, about 91% of them only once. Of the sample, roughly 12% is held by the ten largest clones.

V is pruned by 3 bases and J by 5 bases, leaving 5 bases of the junction without a gene match. Sequences SGHTA (CDR1) and FQGTGA (CDR2) are obtained from the germline V gene. The CDR3 goes from the cysteine to the phenylalanine over 17 residues. Just CDR3 DNA is preserved here, 51 bases in frame from base 1. The TCR sequence derives from a human donor in a cohort sampled during active COVID-19. The sequenced sample consisted of peripheral blood. The V gene is TRBV7-3 and the J gene is TRBJ2-1, with TRBD2 matching 15 junction bases. The nucleotide sequence reads as follows: TGTGCCAGCAGCTTGGGACTAGCGGGGGGCCTCCACAATGAGCAGTTCTTC. Its coded protein is CASSLGLAGGLHNEQFF. Full variable domain (CDR3 extended with the reference TRBV7-3 and TRBJ2-1 proteins): GAGVSQTPSNKVTEKGKYVELRCDPISGHTALYWYRQSLGQGPEFLIYFQGTGAADDSGLPNDRFFAVRPEGSVSTLKIQRTERGDSAVYLCASSLGLAGGLHNEQFFGPGTRLTVL.